Listed here are 30 T cell receptor beta chains from one sample, sequenced in a study of cytomegalovirus exposure and HLA in healthy donors. Vbeta (60) and Jbeta (13) primers were used in the PCR. Clones were sequenced by immunoSEQ multiplex PCR, and TCRdb holds only the in-frame ones, with some missing. The table includes approximately 140,000 clones, around 72% detected once. The source material was PBMCs. The receptors stem from a human donor in good health.

This clone was recorded once. This chain joins TRBV2 and TRBJ2-3, with D possibly TRBD2 on 6 matching bases. There are 14 residues in the CDR3. Trimming left V 6 bases short and J 4 bases short, with 14 bases between. Germline CDR1 reads SNHLY; CDR2 reads FYNNEI. Written as DNA, the CDR3 is TGTGCCAGCAGCACCCTGGGGGGATCAGATACGCAGTATTTT. Its protein is CASSTLGGSDTQYF.

This clone turned up a few times. The V gene is TRBV9, the J gene TRBJ2-3, with D perhaps TRBD1 (5 bases). This CDR3 region has 17 residues. Germline assignment: CDR1 SGDLS and CDR2 YYNGEE. The V and J ends lost 4 bases and 1 base respectively, with 19 bases between them. CDR3 coding DNA: TGTGCCAGCAGCCCGGTGGGGAAGGGGATGGGCACAGATACGCAGTATTTT. This gives the protein CASSPVGKGMGTDTQYF.

Details on this clone: Mismatch with germline at one junction end may stem from a read error. This sequence joins TRBV2 and TRBJ1-6, with 9 bases that match TRBD1. This CDR3 contains 16 residues. Germline loops: CDR1 SNHLY, CDR2 FYNNEI. CDR3 residues: CASSEALGTGNSPLHF. The CDR3 bases are TGTGCCAGCAGCGAAGCGCTTGGGACAGGGAATTCACCCCTCCACTTT.

The chain links TRBV27 to TRBJ2-7, with TRBD1 identical over 9 bases. The CDR3 extends over 15 amino acids. Trimming took 2 bases from V and 6 from J; bases not matched to a gene: 8. Germline values: CDR1 MNHEY, CDR2 SMNVEV (reference sequence). For the CDR3, the DNA is TGTGCCAGCAGTTTAACCGGGACAGGGTTCTGCGAGCAGTACTTC. Its protein product is CASSLTGTGFCEQYF.

The chain couples TRBV7-9 to TRBJ2-5; D gene uncertain. The CDR3 extends over 16 amino acids. The V end lost 1 base, the J end lost 3 bases, and 15 bases lay between the germline ends. Germline V gives CDR1 SEHNR, CDR2 FQNEAQ (reference sequence). CDR3 DNA: TGTGCCAGCAGCTTAGGCGCCCAGGTCATTAAAGAGACCCAGTACTTC. Translation: CASSLGAQVIKETQYF.

The chain couples TRBV6-5 to TRBJ1-6; 7 bases line up with TRBD1. The CDR3 is made up of 14 amino acids. Trimming took 2 bases from V and 6 from J; bases not matched to a gene: 1. Looked up from germline, CDR1 is MNHEY and CDR2 is SVGAGI. CDR3 sequence: CASSYNRGNSPLHF. The CDR3 DNA reads as TGTGCCAGCAGTTACAACAGGGGTAATTCACCCCTCCACTTT.

This clone came up once. The chain carries TRBV2 and TRBJ2-5; tentative D call: TRBD1 (6 bases). CDR1 is SNHLY, CDR2 FYNNEI, per germline. The CDR3 contains 15 residues. V dropped 4 bases and J dropped 9 bases, with 21 bases sitting between them. The CDR3 sequence is CASSGGRQGIMPQYF. In DNA form, the CDR3 reads TGTGCCAGCAGTGGGGGTCGGCAGGGGATAATGCCCCAGTACTTC.

The sample holds a few counts of this clone. This chain uses TRBV5-1 with TRBJ2-3, with TRBD2 identical over 10 bases. Germline trimming cut 0 bases from V and 4 bases from J; bases unmatched to any gene: 2. Germline V CDR1 and CDR2: SGHRS, YFSETQ. CDR3 length: 15 amino acids. The CDR3 here is CASSLEAGGADTQYF. The CDR3 nucleotides read TGCGCCAGCAGCTTGGAAGCGGGGGGGGCAGATACGCAGTATTTT.

The chain employs TRBV28 and TRBJ2-2; D is perhaps TRBD2 (6 bases). This CDR3 spans 16 amino acids. V gave up 6 bases and J gave up 3 bases, with 17 bases separating them. CDR1 and CDR2 from the germline V gene are MDHEN and SYDVKM. CDR3 region: CASRSSGLIYTGELFF. In nucleotides, the CDR3 is TGTGCCAGCAGATCCTCGGGACTCATATACACCGGGGAGCTGTTTTTT.

The CDR3 is CATSRTGQYTF. The CDR3 coding sequence is TGTGCCACCAGCAGGACAGGGCAATACACCTTC. J is TRBJ1-2 and V is TRBV15; 7 nucleotides line up with TRBD1. The V gene end was trimmed by 3 bases and the J gene end by 11 bases; junction bases not matched to a gene: 3. This CDR3 spans 11 amino acids. Germline loops: CDR1 LNHNV, CDR2 YYDKDF (reference sequence).

This chain connects TRBV30 to TRBJ1-1; 7 bases map to TRBD1. This CDR3 region has 13 residues. The V gene end was trimmed by 0 bases and the J gene end by 4 bases; junction bases not matched to a gene: 2. Germline-derived CDR1 and CDR2 are GTSNPN and SVGIG (reference sequence). The CDR3 protein is CAWSVRTGTEAFF. The CDR3 DNA follows: TGTGCCTGGAGTGTACGGACAGGCACTGAAGCTTTCTTT.

This clone has a single count. V usage is TRBV10-3 and J usage is TRBJ2-1; perhaps TRBD2 as D (5 bases). V was pared by 9 bases and J by 2 bases, with 17 bases between. The CDR3 has 15 residues. CDR1 and CDR2 from the germline V gene are ENHRY and SYGVKD. The CDR3: CAITRGGVTYNEQFF. Here the CDR3 DNA reads TGTGCCATAACCCGGGGTGGGGTGACCTACAATGAGCAGTTCTTC.

This clone appeared a few times. This chain links TRBV2 with TRBJ1-1; TRBD1 matches at 9 bases. The trim removed 6 bases at V and 1 base at J, leaving 9 bases unmatched. The CDR3 runs to 16 residues. Germline V gene sequence: CDR1 SNHLY, CDR2 FYNNEI. The CDR3 coding sequence is TGTGCCAGCAGCCCAACCGGGACAGGGCCGAACACTGAAGCTTTCTTT. Encoded protein: CASSPTGTGPNTEAFF.

The rearrangement uses TRBV5-1 and TRBJ2-5; D not certain. Germline CDR1 SGHRS, CDR2 YFSETQ. The CDR3 consists of 14 residues. V was shortened by 5 bases and J by 5 bases, with 16 bases between the two germline ends. CDR3 residues: CASRDLEWAETQYF. The CDR3 DNA follows: TGCGCCAGCAGAGACCTTGAGTGGGCCGAGACCCAGTACTTC.

On this clone: A junction boundary mismatches the germline segment, possibly from a read error. The chain combines TRBV7-7 with TRBJ2-5, with 9 positions matching TRBD2. Germline CDR1 and CDR2: SSHAT and FNYEAQ (reference sequence). The CDR3 spans 14 residues. The DNA of the CDR3 is TGTGCTAGCAGCTTGGCGGGAGGGGAAGAGACCCAGTACTTC. Translation: CASSLAGGEETQYF. Full variable domain (remainder filled in from reference TRBV7-7 and TRBJ2-5): GAGVSQSPRYKVTKRGQDVTLRCDPISSHATLYWYQQALGQGPEFLTYFNYEAQPDKSGLPSDRFSAERPEGSISTLTIQRTEQRDSAMYRCASSLAGGEETQYFGPGTRLLVL.

This chain uses TRBV27 with TRBJ2-5; 7 bases map to TRBD1. In germline, CDR1 is MNHEY, CDR2 SMNVEV (reference sequence). The J segment lost 6 bases and the V segment lost 3 bases, leaving 4 bases of the junction unmatched. The CDR3 runs 13 residues. CDR3 residues: CASSFLGQQTQYF. As DNA, the CDR3 is TGTGCCAGCAGTTTTCTGGGACAGCAGACCCAGTACTTC.

The rearrangement links TRBV4-2 to TRBJ2-3, with D unresolved. Trimming stripped 3 bases from V and 7 bases from J, with 14 bases between. The CDR3 contains 14 residues. The germline V gene encodes CDR1 LGHNA and CDR2 YNFKEQ. The CDR3 protein is CASSQQLTTHTQYF. The CDR3 region has the DNA TGTGCCAGCAGCCAGCAACTAACCACCCATACGCAGTATTTT.

This clone was seen a single time. The chain combines TRBV2 with TRBJ2-1; 10 nucleotides align to TRBD2. Per germline, CDR1 SNHLY and CDR2 FYNNEI. This CDR3 is 16 amino acids long. V was pared by 2 bases and J by 2 bases, with 3 bases of the junction left unmatched. CDR3 bases: TGTGCCAGCAGTGAACTAGCGGGAGTTCCCTACAATGAGCAGTTCTTC. Residues: CASSELAGVPYNEQFF.

The V gene is TRBV6-1, the J gene TRBJ1-1, with D possibly being TRBD1 (5 bases). V was trimmed by 6 bases and J by 0 bases, leaving 14 bases between them. Germline V lookup: CDR1 MNHNS, CDR2 SASEGT. This CDR3 has 15 residues. The CDR3 here is CASRAGRTMNTEAFF. CDR3 in DNA: TGTGCCAGCAGGGCGGGACGGACCATGAACACTGAAGCTTTCTTT.

J is TRBJ2-5 and V is TRBV5-1; 8 nucleotides match TRBD2. Germline CDR1 reads SGHRS; CDR2 reads YFSETQ. Trimming cost V 5 bases and J 0 bases; bases outside gene matches: 6. The CDR3 contains 15 residues. CDR3 amino acids: CASSFLAGNQETQYF. DNA of the CDR3: TGCGCCAGCAGTTTTCTAGCGGGCAACCAAGAGACCCAGTACTTC.

The chain carries TRBV6-5 and TRBJ2-7, with D maybe TRBD1 (5 bases). Trimming took 6 bases from V and 0 from J, leaving 12 bases between them. Germline values: CDR1 MNHEY, CDR2 SVGAGI. The CDR3 totals 14 residues. The chain's CDR3 is CASRLMDTSYEQYF. Written as DNA, the CDR3 is TGTGCCAGCAGACTAATGGACACCTCCTACGAGCAGTACTTC.

The chain has TRBV30 and TRBJ2-5; 10 nucleotides match TRBD2. V was pared by 2 bases and J by 1 base, with 10 bases of the junction left unmatched. The CDR3 contains 17 residues. Germline V gives CDR1 GTSNPN, CDR2 SVGIG (reference sequence). The CDR3 coding sequence is TGTGCCTGGAGTCCACATCTGACTAGCGGGCGCCAAGAGACCCAGTACTTC. This translates into CAWSPHLTSGRQETQYF.

This chain joins TRBV15 and TRBJ1-2; D not certain. The CDR3 sequence is 15 residues long. V was pared by 8 bases and J by 2 bases, with 18 bases between. The germline CDR1 and CDR2 sequences are LNHNV and YYDKDF (reference sequence). For the CDR3, the DNA is TGTGCCACCTACCGGGGTGGGGAGGGAAACTATGGCTACACCTTC. It translates to CATYRGGEGNYGYTF. Full variable domain (missing parts from reference TRBV15 and TRBJ1-2): DAMVIQNPRYQVTQFGKPVTLSCSQTLNHNVMYWYQQKSSQAPKLLFHYYDKDFNNEADTPDNFQSRRPNTSFCFLDIRSPGLGDTAMYLCATYRGGEGNYGYTFGSGTRLTVV.

The chain links TRBV2 to TRBJ1-5; unclear D gene. CDR1 and CDR2 from the germline V gene are SNHLY and FYNNEI. Trimming shortened V by 7 bases and J by 1 base, and 11 bases separated the two germline ends. The CDR3 consists of 14 residues. CDR3 DNA sequence: TGTGCCAGCAACTCTTACAGAAGCAATCAGCCCCAGCATTTT. It specifies CASNSYRSNQPQHF.

The chain is built from TRBV4-2 and TRBJ2-2; no clear D gene. CDR1 LGHNA and CDR2 YNFKEQ come from the germline V gene. The CDR3 has 16 amino acids. The ends were cut back, 0 bases at V and 4 bases at J, with 12 bases in the middle. The CDR3 is CASSQDSSESTGELFF. Here the CDR3 DNA reads TGTGCCAGCAGCCAAGATTCCAGCGAGTCCACCGGGGAGCTGTTTTTT.

This chain joins TRBV5-6 and TRBJ2-5, with a tentative D call TRBD1 (5 bases). The germline CDR1 and CDR2 sequences are SGHDT and YYEEEE. The length of the CDR3 is 14 residues. Trimming removed 3 bases from V and 5 bases from J, with 14 bases in between. The CDR3 region is CASSSTRGGETQYF. CDR3 DNA sequence: TGTGCCAGCAGCTCCACAAGGGGTGGGGAGACCCAGTACTTC.

V is TRBV6-1 and J is TRBJ1-2; 8 positions agree with TRBD1. The CDR3 has 15 amino acids. Trimming removed 1 base from V and 4 bases from J; junction bases left unmatched: 5. The germline V gene has CDR1 MNHNS and CDR2 SASEGT. CDR3 region: CASSEGLDRAYGYTF. CDR3 bases: TGTGCCAGCAGTGAAGGCCTGGACAGGGCCTATGGCTACACCTTC.

This clone was observed once. The chain couples TRBV4-1 to TRBJ2-1; 10 bases line up with TRBD2. Germline-derived CDR1 and CDR2 are MGHRA and YSYEKL. The CDR3 runs 16 residues. The V and J ends lost 4 bases and 9 bases, in that order; junction bases with no gene match: 12. The CDR3 spells CASSPSAGGLGGEQFF. The CDR3 region has the DNA TGCGCCAGCAGCCCATCAGCGGGGGGGCTAGGGGGTGAGCAGTTCTTC.

V gene TRBV7-8 combines with J gene TRBJ1-3; the D gene is possibly TRBD1 (6 bases). The CDR3 spans 13 residues. Trimming left V 8 bases short and J 2 bases short, with 10 bases between. Germline V gene data show CDR1 as SGHVS and CDR2 as FQNEAQ. CDR3 sequence (DNA): TGTGCCAGCGGCCAGGGGACTGGAAACACCATATATTTT. This encodes CASGQGTGNTIYF. The whole variable domain, filled in from reference TRBV7-8 and TRBJ1-3, reads GAGVSQSPRYKVAKRGQDVALRCDPISGHVSLFWYQQALGQGPEFLTYFQNEAQLDKSGLPSDRFFAERPEGSVSTLKIQRTQQEDSAVYLCASGQGTGNTIYFGEGSWLTVV.

V usage is TRBV27 and J usage is TRBJ2-1; maybe TRBD2 (5 bases). V was trimmed by 4 bases and J by 5 bases, leaving 15 bases between them. The CDR3 length is 15 residues. Germline V gene lookup returns CDR1 MNHEY and CDR2 SMNVEV (reference sequence). The CDR3 region is CASSSRGSRDNEQFF. The CDR3 DNA sequence: TGTGCCAGCAGTTCACGAGGGTCAAGGGACAATGAGCAGTTCTTC.